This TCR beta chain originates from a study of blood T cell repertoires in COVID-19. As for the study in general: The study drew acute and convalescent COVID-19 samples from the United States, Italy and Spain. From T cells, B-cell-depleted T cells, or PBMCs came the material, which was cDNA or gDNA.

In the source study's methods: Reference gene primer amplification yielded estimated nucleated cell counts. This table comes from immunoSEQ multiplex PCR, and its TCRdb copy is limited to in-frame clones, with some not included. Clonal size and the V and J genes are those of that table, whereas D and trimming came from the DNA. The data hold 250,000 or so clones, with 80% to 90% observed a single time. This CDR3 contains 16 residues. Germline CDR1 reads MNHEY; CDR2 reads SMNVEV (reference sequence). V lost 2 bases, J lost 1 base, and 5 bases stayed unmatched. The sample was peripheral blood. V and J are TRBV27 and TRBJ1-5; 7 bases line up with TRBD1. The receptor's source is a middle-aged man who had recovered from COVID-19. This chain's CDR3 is CASSLHGTESNQPQHF. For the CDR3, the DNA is TGTGCCAGCAGTTTACACGGGACAGAGAGCAATCAGCCCCAGCATTTT.